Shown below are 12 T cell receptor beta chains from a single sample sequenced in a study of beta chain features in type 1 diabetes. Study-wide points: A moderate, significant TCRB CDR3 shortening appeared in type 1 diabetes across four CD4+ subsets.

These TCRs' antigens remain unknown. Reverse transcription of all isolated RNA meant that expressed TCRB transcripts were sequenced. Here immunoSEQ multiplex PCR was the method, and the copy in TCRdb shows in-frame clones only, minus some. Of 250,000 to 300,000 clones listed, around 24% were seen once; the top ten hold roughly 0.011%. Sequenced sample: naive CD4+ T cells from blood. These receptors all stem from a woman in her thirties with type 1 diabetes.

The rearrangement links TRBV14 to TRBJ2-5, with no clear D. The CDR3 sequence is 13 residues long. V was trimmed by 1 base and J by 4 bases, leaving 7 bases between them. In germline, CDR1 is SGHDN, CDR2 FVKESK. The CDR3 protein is CASSQVSGETQYF. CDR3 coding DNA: TGTGCCAGCAGCCAAGTTTCAGGAGAGACCCAGTACTTC. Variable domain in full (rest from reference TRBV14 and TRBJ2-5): EAGVTQFPSHSVIEKGQTVTLRCDPISGHDNLYWYRRVMGKEIKFLLHFVKESKQDESGMPNNRFLAERTGGTYSTLKVQPAELEDSGVYFCASSQVSGETQYFGPGTRLLVL.

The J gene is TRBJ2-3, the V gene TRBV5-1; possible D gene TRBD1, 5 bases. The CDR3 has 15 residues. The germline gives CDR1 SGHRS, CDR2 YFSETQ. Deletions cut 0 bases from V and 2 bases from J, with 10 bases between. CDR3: CASSLGTPDTDTQYF. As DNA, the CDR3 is TGCGCCAGCAGCTTGGGGACACCCGACACAGATACGCAGTATTTT.

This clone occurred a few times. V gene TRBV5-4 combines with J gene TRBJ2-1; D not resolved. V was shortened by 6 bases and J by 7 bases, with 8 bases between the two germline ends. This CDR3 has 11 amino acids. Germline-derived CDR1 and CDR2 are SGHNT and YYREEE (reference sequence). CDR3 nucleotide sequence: TGTGCCAGCACCTCGGGTAATGAGCAGTTCTTC. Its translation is CASTSGNEQFF.

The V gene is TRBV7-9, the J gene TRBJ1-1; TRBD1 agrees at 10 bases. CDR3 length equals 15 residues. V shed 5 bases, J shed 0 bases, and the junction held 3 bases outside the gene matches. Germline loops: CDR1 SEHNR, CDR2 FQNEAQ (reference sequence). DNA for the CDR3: TGTGCCAGCAGCCCGGGACAGGGGCTGAACACTGAAGCTTTCTTT. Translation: CASSPGQGLNTEAFF.

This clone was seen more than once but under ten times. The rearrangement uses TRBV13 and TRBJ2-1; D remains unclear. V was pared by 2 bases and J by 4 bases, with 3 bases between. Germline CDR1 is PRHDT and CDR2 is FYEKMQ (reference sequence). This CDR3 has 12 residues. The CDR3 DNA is TGTGCCAGCAGCTTACAGTACAATGAGCAGTTCTTC. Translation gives CASSLQYNEQFF.

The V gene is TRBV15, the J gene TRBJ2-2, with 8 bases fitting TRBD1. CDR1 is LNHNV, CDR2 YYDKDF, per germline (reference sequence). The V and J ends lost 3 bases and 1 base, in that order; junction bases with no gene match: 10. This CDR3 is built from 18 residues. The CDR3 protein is CATSRETGALWNTGELFF. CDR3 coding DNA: TGTGCCACCAGCAGGGAGACAGGGGCCCTGTGGAACACCGGGGAGCTGTTTTTT.

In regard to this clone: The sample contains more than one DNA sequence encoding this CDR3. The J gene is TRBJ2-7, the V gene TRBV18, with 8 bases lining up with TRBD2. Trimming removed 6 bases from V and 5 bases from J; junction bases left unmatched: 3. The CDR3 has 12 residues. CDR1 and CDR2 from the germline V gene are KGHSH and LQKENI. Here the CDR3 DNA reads TGTGCCAGCTCCCCCGGGAGGGACGAGCAGTACTTC. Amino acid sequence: CASSPGRDEQYF.

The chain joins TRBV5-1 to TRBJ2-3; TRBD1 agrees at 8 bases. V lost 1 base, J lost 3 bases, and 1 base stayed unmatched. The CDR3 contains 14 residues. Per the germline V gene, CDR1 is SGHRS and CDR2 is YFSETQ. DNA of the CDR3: TGCGCCAGCAGCTTGCAGGGGGCAACAGATACGCAGTATTTT. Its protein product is CASSLQGATDTQYF.

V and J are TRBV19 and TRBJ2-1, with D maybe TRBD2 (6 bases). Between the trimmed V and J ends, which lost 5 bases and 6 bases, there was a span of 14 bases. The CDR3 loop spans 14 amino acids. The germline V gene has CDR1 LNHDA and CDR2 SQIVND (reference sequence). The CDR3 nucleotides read TGTGCCAGTAGTCCCACCGGAGGGTCCAATGAGCAGTTCTTC. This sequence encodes CASSPTGGSNEQFF.

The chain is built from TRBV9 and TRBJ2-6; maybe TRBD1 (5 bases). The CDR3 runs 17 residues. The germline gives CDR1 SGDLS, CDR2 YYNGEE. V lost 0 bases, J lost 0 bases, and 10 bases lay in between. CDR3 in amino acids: CASSVGTGYSGANVLTF. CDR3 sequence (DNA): TGTGCCAGCAGCGTAGGTACAGGCTACTCTGGGGCCAACGTCCTGACTTTC.

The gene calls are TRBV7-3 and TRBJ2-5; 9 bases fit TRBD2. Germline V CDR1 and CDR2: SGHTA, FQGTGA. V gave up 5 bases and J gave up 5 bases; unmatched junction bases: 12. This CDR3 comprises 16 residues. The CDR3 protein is CASSALTSGPLETQYF. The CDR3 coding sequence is TGTGCCAGCAGCGCCTTAACTAGCGGGCCGCTGGAGACCCAGTACTTC.

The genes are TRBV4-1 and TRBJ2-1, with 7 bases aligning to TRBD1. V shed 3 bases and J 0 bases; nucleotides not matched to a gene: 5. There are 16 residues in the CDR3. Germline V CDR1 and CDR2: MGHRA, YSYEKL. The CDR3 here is CASSHPDRSSYNEQFF. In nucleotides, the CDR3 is TGCGCCAGCAGCCACCCGGACAGGAGCTCCTACAATGAGCAGTTCTTC.